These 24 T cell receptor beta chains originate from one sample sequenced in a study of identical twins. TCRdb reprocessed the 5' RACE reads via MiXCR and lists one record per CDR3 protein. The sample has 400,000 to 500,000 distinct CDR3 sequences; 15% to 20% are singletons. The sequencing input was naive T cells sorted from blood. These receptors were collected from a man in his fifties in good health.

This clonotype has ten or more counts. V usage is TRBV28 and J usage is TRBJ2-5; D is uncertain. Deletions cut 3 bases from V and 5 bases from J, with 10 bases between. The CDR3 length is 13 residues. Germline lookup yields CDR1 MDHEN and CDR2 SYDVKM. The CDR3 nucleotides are TGTGCCAGCAGTTTGGGTGAGAAGGAGACCCAGTACTTC. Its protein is CASSLGEKETQYF.

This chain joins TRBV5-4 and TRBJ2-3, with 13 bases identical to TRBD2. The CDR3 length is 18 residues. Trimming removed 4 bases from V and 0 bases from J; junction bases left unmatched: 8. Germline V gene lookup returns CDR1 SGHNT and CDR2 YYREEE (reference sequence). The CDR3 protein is CASSKGLAGLTSTDTQYF. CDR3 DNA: TGTGCCAGCAGCAAGGGACTAGCGGGACTAACTAGCACAGATACGCAGTATTTT.

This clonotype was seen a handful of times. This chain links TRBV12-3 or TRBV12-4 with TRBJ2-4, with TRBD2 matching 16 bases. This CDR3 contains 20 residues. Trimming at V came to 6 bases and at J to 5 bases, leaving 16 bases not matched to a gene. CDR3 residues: CASSPTPGTSGGADQNIQYF. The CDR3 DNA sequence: TGTGCCAGCAGCCCGACTCCTGGGACTAGCGGGGGGGCGGATCAAAACATTCAGTACTTC.

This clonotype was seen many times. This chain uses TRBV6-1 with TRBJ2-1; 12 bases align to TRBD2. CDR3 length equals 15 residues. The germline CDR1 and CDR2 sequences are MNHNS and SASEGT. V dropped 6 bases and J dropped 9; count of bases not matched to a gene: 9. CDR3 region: CASSSTSGRGGEQFF. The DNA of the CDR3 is TGTGCCAGCAGCTCGACTAGCGGGAGAGGTGGTGAGCAGTTCTTC.

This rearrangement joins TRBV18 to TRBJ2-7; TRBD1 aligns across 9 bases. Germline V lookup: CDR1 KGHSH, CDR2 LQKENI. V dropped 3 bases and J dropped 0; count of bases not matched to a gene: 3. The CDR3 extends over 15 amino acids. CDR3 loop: CASSPLDRGSYEQYF. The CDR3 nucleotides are TGTGCCAGCTCACCGCTGGACAGGGGCTCCTACGAGCAGTACTTC.

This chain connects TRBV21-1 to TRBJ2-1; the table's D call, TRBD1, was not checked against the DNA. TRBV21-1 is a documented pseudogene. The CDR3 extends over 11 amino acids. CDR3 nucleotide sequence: TGTGCCAGCAGCCAGGGGCCTGAGCAGTTCTTC. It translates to CASSQGPEQFF.

The CDR3 coding sequence is TGTGCCAGCAGCGAGGGGGGACTAGCGGCCCAAGAGACCCAGTACTTC. Protein product: CASSEGGLAAQETQYF. The rearrangement joins TRBV7-8 to TRBJ2-5, with 11 bases lining up with TRBD2. V lost 5 bases to trimming and J lost 1 base; unmatched junction nucleotides: 6. Germline loops: CDR1 SGHVS, CDR2 FQNEAQ. The CDR3 covers 16 residues.

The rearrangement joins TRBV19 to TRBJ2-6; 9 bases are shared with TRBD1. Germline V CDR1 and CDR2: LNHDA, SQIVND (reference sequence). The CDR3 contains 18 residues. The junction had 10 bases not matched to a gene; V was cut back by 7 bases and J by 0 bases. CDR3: CASISGGTGYSGANVLTF. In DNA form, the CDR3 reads TGTGCCAGTATCTCGGGCGGGACAGGGTACTCTGGGGCCAACGTCCTGACTTTC.

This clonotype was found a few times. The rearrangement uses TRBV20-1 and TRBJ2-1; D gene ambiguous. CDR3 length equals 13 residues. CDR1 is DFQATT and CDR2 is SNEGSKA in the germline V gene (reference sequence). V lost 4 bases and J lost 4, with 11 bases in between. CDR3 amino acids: CSATTQLYNEQFF. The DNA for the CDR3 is TGCAGTGCTACAACCCAGTTGTACAATGAGCAGTTCTTC.

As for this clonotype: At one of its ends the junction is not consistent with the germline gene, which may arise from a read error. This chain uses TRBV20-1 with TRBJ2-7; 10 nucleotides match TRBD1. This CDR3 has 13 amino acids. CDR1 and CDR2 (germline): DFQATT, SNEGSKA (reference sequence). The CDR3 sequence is CSARDGTGARSSF. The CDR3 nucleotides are TGCAGTGCTAGAGACGGGACAGGGGCCAGGAGCAGCTTC.

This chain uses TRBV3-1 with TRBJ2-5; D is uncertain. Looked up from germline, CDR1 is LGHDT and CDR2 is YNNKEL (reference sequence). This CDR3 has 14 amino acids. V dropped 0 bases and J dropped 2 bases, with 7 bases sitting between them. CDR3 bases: TGTGCCAGCAGCCAAGATGCATTTCAAGAGACCCAGTACTTC. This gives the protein CASSQDAFQETQYF.

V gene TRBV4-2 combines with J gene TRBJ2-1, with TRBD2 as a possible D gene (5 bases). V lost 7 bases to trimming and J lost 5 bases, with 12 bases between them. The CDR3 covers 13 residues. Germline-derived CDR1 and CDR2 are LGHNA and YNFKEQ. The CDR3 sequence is CASTASRNNEQFF. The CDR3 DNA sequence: TGTGCCAGCACGGCTAGCAGAAACAATGAGCAGTTCTTC.

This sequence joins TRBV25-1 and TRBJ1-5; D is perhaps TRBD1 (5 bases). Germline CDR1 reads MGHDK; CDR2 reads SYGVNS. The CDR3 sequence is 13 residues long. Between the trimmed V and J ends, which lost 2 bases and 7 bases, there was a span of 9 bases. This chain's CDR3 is CASSERGGQPQHF. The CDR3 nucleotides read TGTGCCAGCAGTGAACGGGGGGGGCAGCCCCAGCATTTT.

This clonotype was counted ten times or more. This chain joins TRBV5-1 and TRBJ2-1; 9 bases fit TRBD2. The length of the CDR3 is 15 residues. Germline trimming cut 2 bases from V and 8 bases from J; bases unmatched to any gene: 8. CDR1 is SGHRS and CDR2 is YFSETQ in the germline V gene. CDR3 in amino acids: CASSLMAGGPDEQFF. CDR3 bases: TGCGCCAGCAGCTTAATGGCGGGGGGGCCGGATGAGCAGTTCTTC.

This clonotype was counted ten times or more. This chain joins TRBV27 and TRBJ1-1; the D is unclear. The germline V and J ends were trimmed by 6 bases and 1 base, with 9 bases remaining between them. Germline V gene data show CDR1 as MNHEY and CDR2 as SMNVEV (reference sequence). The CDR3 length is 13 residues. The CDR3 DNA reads TGTGCCAGCAGCTTAGGCTGGAACACTGAAGCTTTCTTT. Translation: CASSLGWNTEAFF.

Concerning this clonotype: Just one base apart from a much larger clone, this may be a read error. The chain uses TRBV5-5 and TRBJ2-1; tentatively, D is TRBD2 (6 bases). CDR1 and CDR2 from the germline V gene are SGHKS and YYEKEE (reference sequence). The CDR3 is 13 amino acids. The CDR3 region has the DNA TGTGCCAGGAGCTGGTGGGGGGTTAATGAGCAGTTCTTC. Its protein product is CARSWWGVNEQFF.

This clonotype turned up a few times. CDR3 bases: TGTGCCAGCAGTCGCGGGGGAATCGGAAACACTGAAGCTTTCTTT. Translated, it gives CASSRGGIGNTEAFF. The gene calls are TRBV6-2 or TRBV6-3 and TRBJ1-1; perhaps TRBD1 as D (5 bases). Trimming pared 5 bases from V and 2 bases from J, leaving 15 bases between. This CDR3 is 15 amino acids long. The germline CDR1 and CDR2 sequences are MNHEY and SVGEGT.

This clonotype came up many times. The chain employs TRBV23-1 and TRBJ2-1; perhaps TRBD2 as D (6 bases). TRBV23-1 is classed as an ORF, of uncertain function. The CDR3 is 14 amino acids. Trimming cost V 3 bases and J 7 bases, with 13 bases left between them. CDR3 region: CASSHGTPGNEQFF. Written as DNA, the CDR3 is TGCGCCAGCAGTCACGGGACTCCCGGAAATGAGCAGTTCTTC.

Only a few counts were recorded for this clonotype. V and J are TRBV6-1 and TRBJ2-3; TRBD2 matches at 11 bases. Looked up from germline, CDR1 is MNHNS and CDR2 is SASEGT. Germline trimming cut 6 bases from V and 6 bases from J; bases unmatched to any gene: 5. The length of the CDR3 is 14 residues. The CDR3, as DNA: TGTGCCAGCAGGACTAGCGGGGTCCCGGATACGCAGTATTTT. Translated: CASRTSGVPDTQYF.

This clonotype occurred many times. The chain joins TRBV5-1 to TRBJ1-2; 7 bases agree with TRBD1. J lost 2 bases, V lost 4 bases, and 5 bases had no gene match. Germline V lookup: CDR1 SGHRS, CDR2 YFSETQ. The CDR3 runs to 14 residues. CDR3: CASSGTRGNYGYTF. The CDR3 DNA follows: TGCGCCAGCAGCGGTACCAGGGGGAACTATGGCTACACCTTC.

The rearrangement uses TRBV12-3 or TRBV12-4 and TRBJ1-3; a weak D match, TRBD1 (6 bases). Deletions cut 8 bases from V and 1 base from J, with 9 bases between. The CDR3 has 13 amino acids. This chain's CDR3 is CASFGQSGNTIYF. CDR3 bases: TGTGCCAGCTTCGGACAGTCTGGAAACACCATATATTTT.

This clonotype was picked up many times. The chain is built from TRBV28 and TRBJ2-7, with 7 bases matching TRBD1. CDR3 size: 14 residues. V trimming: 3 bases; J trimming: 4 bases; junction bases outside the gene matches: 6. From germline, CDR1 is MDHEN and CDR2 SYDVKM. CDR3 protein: CASSLPGQYYEQYF. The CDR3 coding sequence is TGTGCCAGCAGTTTGCCGGGACAGTATTACGAGCAGTACTTC.

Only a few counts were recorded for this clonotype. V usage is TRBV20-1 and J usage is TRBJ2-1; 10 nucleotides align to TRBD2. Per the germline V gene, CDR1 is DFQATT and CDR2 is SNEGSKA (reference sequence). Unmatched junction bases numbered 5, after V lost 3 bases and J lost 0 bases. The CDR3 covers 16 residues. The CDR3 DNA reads TGCAGTGCTAGCCACCTAGCGGGAGTCTCCTACAATGAGCAGTTCTTC. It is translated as CSASHLAGVSYNEQFF.

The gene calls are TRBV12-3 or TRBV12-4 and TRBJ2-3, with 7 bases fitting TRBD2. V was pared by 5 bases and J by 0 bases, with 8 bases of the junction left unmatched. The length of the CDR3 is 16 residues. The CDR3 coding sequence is TGTGCCAGCAGTCCATGGCGGGGGATTAGCACAGATACGCAGTATTTT. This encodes CASSPWRGISTDTQYF.